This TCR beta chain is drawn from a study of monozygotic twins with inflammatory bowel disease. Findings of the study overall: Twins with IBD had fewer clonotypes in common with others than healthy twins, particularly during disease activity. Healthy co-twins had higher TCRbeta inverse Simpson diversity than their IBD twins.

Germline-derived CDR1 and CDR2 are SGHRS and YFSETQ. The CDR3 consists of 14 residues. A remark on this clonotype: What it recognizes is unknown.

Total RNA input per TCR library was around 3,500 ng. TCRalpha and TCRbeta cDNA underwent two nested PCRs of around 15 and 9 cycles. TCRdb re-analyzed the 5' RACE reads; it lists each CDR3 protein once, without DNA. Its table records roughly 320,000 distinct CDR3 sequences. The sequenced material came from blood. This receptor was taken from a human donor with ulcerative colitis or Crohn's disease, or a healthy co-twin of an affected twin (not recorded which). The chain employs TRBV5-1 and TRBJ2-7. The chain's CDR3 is CASSLAPDFYEQYF.